This T cell receptor beta chain emerged from a study of shared clonotypes between healthy human individuals (dated by TCRdb to 2018 to 2020). Regarding the research as a whole: The cohort comprised two women and three men aged 18 to 49 years. For each donor, three plates each were used for CD4 naive and CD4 memory, two plates were used for CD8 naive, and one plate was used for CD8 memory. Blood TCR repertoires of five healthy adults were deeply sequenced to estimate repertoire size and the extent of clonotype sharing between individuals. Libraries were prepared and TCR repertoires were sequenced by different laboratories using diverse techniques, in order to increase sequencing depth and limit assay-specific biases. Leukapheresis yielded between about 0.85 and 10 billion PBMCs per donor.

Comments on this clone: The antigen it binds to is not known. No clone much larger than this one lies a single base away; base qualities are absent.

The investigation overall reported the following: Pairwise subsampling indicated that sequencing depth was expected to affect the degree of clonotype sharing among donors. Incomplete sequencing was indicated by rarefaction of sorted-subset datasets, despite the large sequencing depth. Higher generation probabilities were observed for clonotypes shared by all four sorted-subset donors than for non-shared clonotypes. Because the study included only a small number of donors, the genetic and exposure-history diversity represented was limited. Naive subsets generally had larger estimated clonotype richness than memory subsets did. Across a few donors, approximately 4.9% of naive CD4, roughly 3.3% of naive CD8, about 2% of memory CD4, and roughly 0.41% of memory CD8 clonotypes were shared. Only blood was sampled, and tissue TCR repertoires likely differ from those in blood.

TCR CDR3 regions were amplified from genomic DNA by multiplex PCR using the deep immunoSEQ assay. Extracted genomic DNA from each cell subset was spread evenly across all wells of several immunoSEQ 96-well plates, with each plate serving as a replicate. For sorted subsets, roughly 190 ng of genomic DNA, equivalent to 30,000 or so T cell genomes, went into each replicate PCR. The purified libraries were quantified using a Qubit 3.0 fluorometer, sized with a Bioanalyzer 2100, and then quantified again using the KAPA Library Quantification kit. Each immunoSEQ 96-well plate was sequenced on its own single-read 150-cycle Illumina NextSeq 550 flow cell. The source study handled its data this way. Because only junctional sequences without quality scores were contained in the immunoSEQ output, filtering matching that applied to full-length reads could not be performed. To assign V/J genes and CDR3, sequences were annotated against IMGT germline references using PyIR, a Python wrapper for IgBLAST v1.9. Reads were filtered out if the reads had weak V/J assignments (E-value above 1e-6), no CDR3, stop codons, out-of-frame junctions, or ambiguous translated residues. A V3J clonotype was defined by an identical inferred V gene, J gene, and CDR3 amino acid sequence. Percentage overlap between repertoires was computed as shared unique clonotypes divided by the size of the smaller repertoire. Richness of each repertoire was evaluated using RTK rarefaction, the Chao1 estimator, and Recon v2.1 estimates of unobserved clonotypes. For all TCRbeta clonotypes obtained by the gDNA method from several donors, generation probabilities were computed with OLGA. TCRdb provides this immuneACCESS table in a form limited to in-frame rearrangements. Some clones are lacking; in checked studies, under half of them reflect an unresolved V gene, and why the rest are absent is not known. V and J calls and clone size are as listed in that table; D and trimming were resolved from the DNA. The sample contains some 1 million clones, about 80% of them found a single time. The ten top clones hold 1.2% to 1.5% of the sample.

The donors were healthy, HIV-negative adults with no recently reported acute infections or vaccinations. All donors were Caucasian adults living in Nashville, Tennessee, USA. CD4+ T cells were enriched through magnetic negative selection, after which naive cells were positively selected on CD45RA and the remaining negative fraction served as the memory subset. Blood was obtained by leukapheresis, after which PBMCs were separated by Ficoll-Histopaque density gradient centrifugation and cryopreserved in liquid nitrogen vapor phase. Analytical flow cytometry was used to check the purity and quantity of each magnetically sorted T cell population. Genomic DNA was isolated from every sorted fraction and measured by UV absorbance on a Nanodrop 2000c. The CDR3 goes from the cysteine to the phenylalanine over 19 residues. Only the CDR3 region is kept as DNA, spanning 57 bases read in frame from base 1. For this chain, trimming is 3 bases at the V end and 4 bases at the J end, and the number of junction bases without a gene match is 11. Per the germline V gene, ENHRY is the CDR1 and SYGVKD is the CDR2.

In this chain, TRBV10-3 is recombined with TRBJ2-1; TRBD2 aligns with 14 central bases. Input material: memory CD4+ T cells sorted from blood. Read against the paper, the sample's cell subset or site label means: CD45RA-negative fraction. This TCR was recovered from a man aged 18 to 29 in good health. The bases are TGTGCCATCAGTGACTCCGGGACTAGCGGGAGTAGGATGTACAATGAGCAGTTCTTC. It codes for CAISDSGTSGSRMYNEQFF.